This is a list of T cell receptor beta chains from one sample in a study of T cell repertoires in cytomegalovirus infection. TCRdb passed the reads through MiXCR, listing each CDR3 protein once. The data hold some 150,000 distinct CDR3 sequences, with 23% observed a single time. Sequences were obtained from PBMCs. Every receptor here comes from a human donor in good health (CMV status not recorded). Some clones in this sample may be carry-over from other donors' samples. Both conserved end residues are part of each CDR3. D genes are given only for firm matches. Expanded clones are given a class, and other clones once, few, many or no size at all.

NA,NA,16,TRBJ1-2,TRBV7-3,TGTGCCAGCAGCTTAAGCGGGACCTCCCGGAACTATGGCTACACCTTC,CASSLSGTSRNYGYTF
NA,NA,12,TRBJ1-5,TRBV28,TGTGCCAGCAGTACCGAGGATCAGCCCCAGCATTTT,CASSTEDQPQHF
few,NA,14,TRBJ2-1,TRBV11-2,TGTGCCAGCGCCCCCCGTGGTAACTACAATGAGCAGTTCTTC,CASAPRGNYNEQFF
NA,NA,13,TRBJ1-1,TRBV5-6,TGTGCCAGCAGCTCAGGGGAAGGGACTGAAGCTTTCTTT,CASSSGEGTEAFF
NA,TRBD2,15,TRBJ2-3,TRBV4-1,TGCGCCAGCAGGGACCTAGCGGGAGGATTAGATACGCAGTATTTT,CASRDLAGGLDTQYF
few,NA,16,TRBJ2-3,TRBV28,TGTGCCAGCAGCCATTTGCGGGACAGTCGGTCAGATACGCAGTATTTT,CASSHLRDSRSDTQYF
medium-sized,NA,16,TRBJ2-6,TRBV29-1,TGCAGCGTTGCCCGGGACATAGACTCTGGGGCCAACGTCCTGACTTTC,CSVARDIDSGANVLTF
NA,TRBD1,17,TRBJ1-1,TRBV6-2/TRBV6-3,TGTGCCAGCAGTTTTATACCGGGACAGGGTTGGAACACTGAAGCTTTCTTT,CASSFIPGQGWNTEAFF
many,NA,15,TRBJ1-3,TRBV7-2,TGTGCCAGCAGCCAAAAGCAGAGCTCTGGAAACACCATATATTTT,CASSQKQSSGNTIYF
NA,NA,16,TRBJ2-7,TRBV20-1,TGCAGTGCTAGAGATGGCGGGGATTCCCATACGAAGGAGCAGTACTTC,CSARDGGDSHTKEQYF
few,NA,14,TRBJ1-5,TRBV7-2,TGTGCCAGCAGCTTAGGCGAGGAGGATCAGCCCCAGCATTTT,CASSLGEEDQPQHF
many,TRBD1,15,TRBJ2-7,TRBV6-5,TGTGCCAGCAGTTACTCCGGACAGGCAACCTACGAGCAGTACTTC,CASSYSGQATYEQYF
NA,NA,14,TRBJ1-1,TRBV19,TGTGCCAGTAGTATCGGGAACGATGGGCCTGAAGCTTTCTTT,CASSIGNDGPEAFF
many,NA,19,TRBJ2-7,TRBV7-2,TGTGCCAGCAGCCCCTCTAGGGATATAGAAAGGGGGAGCTCCTACGAGCAGTACTTC,CASSPSRDIERGSSYEQYF
NA,NA,13,TRBJ2-2,TRBV28,TGTGCCAGCAGTTTAGGGGTCCCCGGGGAGCTGTTTTTT,CASSLGVPGELFF
NA,TRBD1,14,TRBJ2-5,TRBV20-1,TGCAGTGCTAGAGCAAGGGGGCCAGGGGAGACCCAGTACTTC,CSARARGPGETQYF
many,TRBD2,14,TRBJ2-3,TRBV12-3/TRBV12-4,TGTGCCAGCACGCCTAGCGGGGACACAGATACGCAGTATTTT,CASTPSGDTDTQYF
NA,NA,15,TRBJ2-7,TRBV6-2/TRBV6-3,TGTGCCAGCAGTTACTCTATTAAGCGGAGGGGAGAGCAGTACTTC,CASSYSIKRRGEQYF
many,NA,17,TRBJ2-1,TRBV5-6,TGTGCCAGCAGCCCCAGGGGGGCAGGGGGTCCATACAATGAGCAGTTCTTC,CASSPRGAGGPYNEQFF
NA,NA,13,TRBJ2-7,TRBV12-3/TRBV12-4,TGTGCCAGCAGACGGGACAACCCCTACGAGCAGTACTTC,CASRRDNPYEQYF
many,NA,14,TRBJ2-1,TRBV20-1,TGCAGTGCTGACGGTATAGGCTCCTACAATGAGCAGTTCTTC,CSADGIGSYNEQFF
many,NA,16,TRBJ1-1,TRBV7-8,TGTGCCAGCAGTTCCTGGGGGGCAGGGATGAACACTGAAGCTTTCTTT,CASSSWGAGMNTEAFF
few,TRBD1,16,TRBJ2-5,TRBV6-2/TRBV6-3,TGTGCCAGCAGTCAGTTGACAGGGTCGGGCCAAGAGACCCAGTACTTC,CASSQLTGSGQETQYF
many,TRBD1,19,TRBJ1-5,TRBV7-2,TGTGCCAGCAGCAGACCCCAAGGGACAGGGGGCTTGAGCAATCAGCCCCAGCATTTT,CASSRPQGTGGLSNQPQHF
many,TRBD1,17,TRBJ1-6,TRBV7-2,TGTGCCAGCAGCTTAGTCCGGATAGGGGGCGCGAATTCACCCCTCCACTTT,CASSLVRIGGANSPLHF
few,NA,16,TRBJ1-2,TRBV28,TGTGCCAGCAGTTTCGGATTGGAAGGGGCTAACTATGGCTACACCTTC,CASSFGLEGANYGYTF
NA,NA,16,TRBJ1-2,TRBV27,TGTGCCAGCAGATCCGGGCCCCTCGTCGGTGGCTATGGCTACACCTTC,CASRSGPLVGGYGYTF
few,NA,12,TRBJ1-6,TRBV2,TGTGCCAGCAGGGAGGAGGGGATCTCAGCCCACTTT,CASREEGISAHF